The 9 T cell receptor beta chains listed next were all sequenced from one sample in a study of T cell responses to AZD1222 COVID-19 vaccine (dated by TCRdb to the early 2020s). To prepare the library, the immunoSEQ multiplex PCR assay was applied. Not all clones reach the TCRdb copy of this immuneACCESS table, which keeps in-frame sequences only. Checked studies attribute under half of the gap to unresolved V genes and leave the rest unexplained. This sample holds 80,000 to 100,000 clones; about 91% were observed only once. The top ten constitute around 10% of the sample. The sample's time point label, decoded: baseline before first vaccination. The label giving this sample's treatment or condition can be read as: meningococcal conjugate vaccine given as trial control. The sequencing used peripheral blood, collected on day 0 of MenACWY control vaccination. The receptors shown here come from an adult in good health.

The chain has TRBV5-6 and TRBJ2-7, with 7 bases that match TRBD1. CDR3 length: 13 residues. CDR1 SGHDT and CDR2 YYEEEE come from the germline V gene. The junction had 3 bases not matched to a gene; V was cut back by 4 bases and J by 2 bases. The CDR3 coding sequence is TGTGCCAGCAGCCTTGACAGGGCCTACGAGCAGTACTTC. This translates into CASSLDRAYEQYF. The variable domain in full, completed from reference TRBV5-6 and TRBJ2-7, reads DAGVTQSPTHLIKTRGQQVTLRCSPKSGHDTVSWYQQALGQGPQFIFQYYEEEERQRGNFPDRFSGHQFPNYSSELNVNALLLGDSALYLCASSLDRAYEQYFGPGTRLTVT.

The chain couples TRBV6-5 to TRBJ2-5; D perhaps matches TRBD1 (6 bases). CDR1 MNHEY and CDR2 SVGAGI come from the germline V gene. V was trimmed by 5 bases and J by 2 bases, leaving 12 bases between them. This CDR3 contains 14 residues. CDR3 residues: CASSLLDRQETQYF. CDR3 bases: TGTGCCAGCAGTCTGCTAGACAGGCAAGAGACCCAGTACTTC.

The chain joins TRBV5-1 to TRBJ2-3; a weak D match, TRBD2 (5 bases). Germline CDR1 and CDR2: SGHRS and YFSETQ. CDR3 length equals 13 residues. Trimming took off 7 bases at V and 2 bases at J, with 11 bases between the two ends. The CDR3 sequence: CASDGETTDTQYF. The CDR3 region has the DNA TGCGCCAGCGACGGGGAAACCACAGATACGCAGTATTTT.

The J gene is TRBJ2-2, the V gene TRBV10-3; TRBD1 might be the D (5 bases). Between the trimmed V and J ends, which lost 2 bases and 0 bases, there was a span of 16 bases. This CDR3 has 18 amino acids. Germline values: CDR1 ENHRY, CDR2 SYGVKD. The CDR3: CAISEPENRLSNTGELFF. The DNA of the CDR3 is TGTGCCATCAGTGAGCCGGAAAACAGGCTATCGAACACCGGGGAGCTGTTTTTT.

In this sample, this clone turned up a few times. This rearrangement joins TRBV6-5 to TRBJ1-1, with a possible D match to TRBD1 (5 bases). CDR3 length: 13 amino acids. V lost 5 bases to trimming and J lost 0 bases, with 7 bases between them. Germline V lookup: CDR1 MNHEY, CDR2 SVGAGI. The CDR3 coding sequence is TGTGCCAGCAGTCAGACAGTGAACACTGAAGCTTTCTTT. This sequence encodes CASSQTVNTEAFF.

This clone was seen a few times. The CDR3 protein is CASSRGIASYEQYF. CDR3 coding DNA: TGTGCCAGCAGCAGGGGGATCGCCTCCTACGAGCAGTACTTC. The rearrangement uses TRBV7-2 and TRBJ2-7, with D possibly being TRBD1 (6 bases). Germline V gives CDR1 SGHTA, CDR2 FQGNSA. V was clipped by 5 bases and J by 0 bases, with 11 bases between them. The CDR3 totals 14 residues.

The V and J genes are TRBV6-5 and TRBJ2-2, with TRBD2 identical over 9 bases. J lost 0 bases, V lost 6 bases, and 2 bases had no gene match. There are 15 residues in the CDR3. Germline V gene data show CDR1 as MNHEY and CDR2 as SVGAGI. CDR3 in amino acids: CASSLAGANTGELFF. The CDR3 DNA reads TGTGCCAGCAGCTTAGCGGGGGCGAACACCGGGGAGCTGTTTTTT.

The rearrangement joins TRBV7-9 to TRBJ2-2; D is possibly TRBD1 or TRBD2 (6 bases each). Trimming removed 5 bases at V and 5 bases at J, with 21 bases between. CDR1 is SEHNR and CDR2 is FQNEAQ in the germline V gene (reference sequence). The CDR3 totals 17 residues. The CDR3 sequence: CASSGSVGGHVTGELFF. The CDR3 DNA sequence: TGTGCCAGCAGCGGCTCAGTGGGGGGACATGTTACCGGGGAGCTGTTTTTT.

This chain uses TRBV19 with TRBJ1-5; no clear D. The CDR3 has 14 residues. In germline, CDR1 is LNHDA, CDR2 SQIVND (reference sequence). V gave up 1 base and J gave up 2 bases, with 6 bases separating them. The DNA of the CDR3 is TGTGCCAGTAGTATAGTTACCGGCAATCAGCCCCAGCATTTT. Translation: CASSIVTGNQPQHF.